One sample yielded the 31 T cell receptor beta chains listed below, sequenced in a study of response to subunit inactivated influenza vaccine (dated by TCRdb to 2016 to 2019). The library relied on RT-PCR. The sample was run on an Illumina HiSeq 2500. TCRdb trimmed the raw reads at Q25, called clones with MiXCR and kept productive beta chains. Each CDR3 protein gets just one entry, which takes the most common genes and DNA from the rows behind it. This sample holds about 530,000 distinct CDR3 sequences; 12% were observed only once. Approximately 10% of the sample is in the top ten clones. The sample consisted of PBMCs from blood, taken on the day of vaccination. Receptors were obtained from a man aged 45-60 years who received an inactivated influenza vaccine. Donor details come from another sample of the same person, matched by shared clones.

Regarding this clonotype: The junction does not match germline at one end; this may be a read error. This chain joins TRBV7-7 and TRBJ2-3, with D tentatively TRBD1 (5 bases). Germline V gene data show CDR1 as SSHAT and CDR2 as FNYEAQ (reference sequence). The CDR3 loop spans 16 amino acids. CDR3 sequence reads: CASSRPGLRGRDTQYF. The CDR3 DNA follows: TGTGCTAGCAGCAGACCGGGTCTAAGGGGTAGGGATACGCAGTATTTT.

A few counts support this clonotype. The rearrangement joins TRBV6-1 to TRBJ1-6; D ambiguous. Trimming took off 8 bases at V and 7 bases at J, with 9 bases between the two ends. CDR1 and CDR2 (germline): MNHNS, SASEGT. The CDR3 has 12 residues. In DNA form, the CDR3 reads TGTGCCAGCGCCAGACGGAATTCACCCCTCCACTTT. This gives the protein CASARRNSPLHF.

This clonotype was detected only a few times. This chain joins TRBV5-1 and TRBJ2-3; possibly TRBD2 for D (6 bases). Per the germline V gene, CDR1 is SGHRS and CDR2 is YFSETQ. There are 16 residues in the CDR3. With 0 bases removed from V and 5 bases from J, the gap between germline ends came to 16 bases. The CDR3 DNA follows: TGCGCCAGCAGCTTGGGGAATAGCGGTAGGGGAGATACGCAGTATTTT. Protein sequence: CASSLGNSGRGDTQYF. The entire variable domain, with the rest obtained from reference TRBV5-1 and TRBJ2-3, is as follows: KAGVTQTPRYLIKTRGQQVTLSCSPISGHRSVSWYQQTPGQGLQFLFEYFSETQRNKGNFPGRFSGRQFSNSRSEMNVSTLELGDSALYLCASSLGNSGRGDTQYFGPGTRLTVL.

This clonotype was counted at least ten times. The V and J genes are TRBV5-1 and TRBJ2-3; no clear D gene. Trimming stripped 4 bases from V and 0 bases from J, with 6 bases between. Germline CDR1 SGHRS, CDR2 YFSETQ. The CDR3 has 13 residues. The CDR3 loop is CASSTSSTDTQYF. CDR3 nucleotides: TGCGCCAGCAGCACGTCTAGCACAGATACGCAGTATTTT.

This clonotype was counted only a few times. The chain is built from TRBV12-3 or TRBV12-4 and TRBJ1-2; D remains unclear. The CDR3 length is 13 residues. Trimming cost V 6 bases and J 1 base, with 9 bases left between them. The CDR3, as DNA: TGTGCCAGCAGGCCCACGGATAACTATGGCTACACCTTC. Encoded protein: CASRPTDNYGYTF.

This clonotype was seen a handful of times. The V call is TRBV9, the J call TRBJ2-7; D gene unclear. CDR1 SGDLS and CDR2 YYNGEE come from the germline V gene. Trimming removed 0 bases at V and 0 bases at J, with 13 bases between. The CDR3 extends over 16 amino acids. CDR3 nucleotide sequence: TGTGCCAGCAGCGTAGCTTCAACGGTAAGCTCCTACGAGCAGTACTTC. Translation gives CASSVASTVSSYEQYF.

The chain links TRBV12-5 to TRBJ2-3; 8 bases match TRBD1. Germline values: CDR1 LGHNT, CDR2 FRNRAP. The ends lost 6 bases at V and 0 bases at J; junction bases unmatched: 2. The CDR3 is 14 residues long. CDR3 amino acids: CASGRDRSTDTQYF. The CDR3, as DNA: TGTGCTAGTGGCCGGGACAGGAGCACAGATACGCAGTATTTT.

This clonotype was observed at least ten times. The chain recombines TRBV5-6 with TRBJ2-1; 9 bases are a match to TRBD2. The germline V gene encodes CDR1 SGHDT and CDR2 YYEEEE. Unmatched junction bases numbered 3, after V lost 4 bases and J lost 1 base. The CDR3 loop spans 15 amino acids. CDR3: CASSPLAGSYNEQFF. The CDR3 DNA is TGTGCCAGCAGCCCACTAGCGGGTTCCTACAATGAGCAGTTCTTC.

This clonotype was counted a few times. This rearrangement joins TRBV29-1 to TRBJ2-6; 10 bases map to TRBD1. This CDR3 has 19 residues. Germline loops: CDR1 SQVTM, CDR2 ANQGSEA. The junction had 9 bases not matched to a gene; V was cut back by 1 base and J by 0 bases. CDR3 in DNA: TGCAGCGTTGAAGGTGGGACAGGGGTCGGGGGCTCTGGGGCCAACGTCCTGACTTTC. Its translation: CSVEGGTGVGGSGANVLTF.

The table lists this clonotype with a few counts. The chain is built from TRBV11-2 and TRBJ2-4; D possibly corresponds to TRBD2 (5 bases). V shed 4 bases and J shed 11 bases, with 12 bases lying between them. CDR1 and CDR2 (germline): SGHAT, FQNNGV. There are 12 residues in the CDR3. The CDR3 sequence: CASSSLTDFQYF. The CDR3 DNA follows: TGTGCCAGCAGCTCCCTGACGGACTTTCAGTACTTC.

This clonotype was recorded a few times. The J gene is TRBJ2-5, the V gene TRBV28; D gene ambiguous. Looked up from germline, CDR1 is MDHEN and CDR2 is SYDVKM. CDR3 size: 11 residues. V lost 5 bases to trimming and J lost 4 bases, with 5 bases between them. CDR3 protein: CASSIVETQYF. The CDR3, as DNA: TGTGCCAGCAGTATTGTAGAGACCCAGTACTTC.

This clonotype was observed at least ten times. The chain has TRBV29-1 and TRBJ2-2; TRBD1 aligns across 9 bases. There are 14 residues in the CDR3. Germline V lookup: CDR1 SQVTM, CDR2 ANQGSEA. V trimming: 4 bases; J trimming: 6 bases; junction bases outside the gene matches: 6. CDR3 amino acids: CSVGGQGRPGELFF. In DNA, the CDR3 is TGCAGCGTTGGAGGACAGGGGCGTCCCGGGGAGCTGTTTTTT.

This sequence joins TRBV2 and TRBJ2-1; 9 positions agree with TRBD2. Looked up from germline, CDR1 is SNHLY and CDR2 is FYNNEI. The CDR3 length is 20 residues. V lost 2 bases to trimming and J lost 1 base; unmatched junction nucleotides: 15. In DNA form, the CDR3 reads TGTGCCAGCAGTGAACCGGCGGGGGGGGGCTTGGGTTGGTCCTACAATGAGCAGTTCTTC. The encoded protein is CASSEPAGGGLGWSYNEQFF.

V and J are TRBV7-9 and TRBJ1-1, with D uncertain. The CDR3 consists of 12 residues. Trimming shortened V by 5 bases and J by 4 bases, and 8 bases separated the two germline ends. The V gene's germline CDR1 is SEHNR and CDR2 FQNEAQ (reference sequence). The CDR3, as DNA: TGTGCCAGCAGCGACAAGATCACTGAAGCTTTCTTT. Its translation is CASSDKITEAFF.

The genes are TRBV3-1 and TRBJ2-7, with D tentatively TRBD1 (5 bases). Per the germline V gene, CDR1 is LGHDT and CDR2 is YNNKEL (reference sequence). The CDR3 loop spans 14 amino acids. V was shortened by 1 base and J by 6 bases, with 13 bases between the two germline ends. The CDR3 bases are TGTGCCAGCAGCCAAGGGCAGGGTACGGTCGAGCAGTACTTC. It translates to CASSQGQGTVEQYF.

The sample holds many counts of this clonotype. This sequence joins TRBV7-2 and TRBJ1-1; D is uncertain. Germline loops: CDR1 SGHTA, CDR2 FQGNSA. Trimming shortened V by 2 bases and J by 3 bases, and 13 bases separated the two germline ends. The length of the CDR3 is 15 residues. The CDR3 bases are TGTGCCAGCAGCTTAAACAATCTCGGGGACACTGAAGCTTTCTTT. Protein sequence: CASSLNNLGDTEAFF.

The rearrangement links TRBV12-3 or TRBV12-4 to TRBJ2-1; perhaps TRBD1 as D (5 bases). Trimming pared 1 base from V and 1 base from J, leaving 8 bases between. The CDR3 consists of 15 residues. In nucleotides, the CDR3 is TGTGCCAGCAGTTTAGGGGGCAAATCCTACAATGAGCAGTTCTTC. This translates into CASSLGGKSYNEQFF.

The chain links TRBV5-1 to TRBJ2-4, with 8 bases matching TRBD1. CDR1 and CDR2 (germline): SGHRS, YFSETQ. The V segment lost 1 base and the J segment 9 bases; nucleotides outside the gene matches: 3. The CDR3 loop spans 13 amino acids. CDR3 protein: CASSLRDRGIQYF. In DNA form, the CDR3 reads TGCGCCAGCAGCTTGCGTGACAGGGGCATTCAGTACTTC. The full variable domain, rest sourced from reference TRBV5-1 and TRBJ2-4, is KAGVTQTPRYLIKTRGQQVTLSCSPISGHRSVSWYQQTPGQGLQFLFEYFSETQRNKGNFPGRFSGRQFSNSRSEMNVSTLELGDSALYLCASSLRDRGIQYFGAGTRLSVL.

In its sample, this clonotype was seen a few times. This chain connects TRBV7-3 to TRBJ2-3, with 8 bases lining up with TRBD2. The V and J ends lost 6 bases and 0 bases, in that order; junction bases with no gene match: 2. There are 14 residues in the CDR3. CDR1 and CDR2 (germline): SGHTA, FQGTGA. CDR3 residues: CASRAGASTDTQYF. CDR3 bases: TGTGCCAGCAGAGCGGGAGCGAGCACAGATACGCAGTATTTT.

There are many counts of this clonotype. The chain combines TRBV20-1 with TRBJ2-2; TRBD1 agrees at 8 bases. This CDR3 region has 15 residues. The trim removed 4 bases at V and 6 bases at J, leaving 10 bases unmatched. Germline lookup yields CDR1 DFQATT and CDR2 SNEGSKA (reference sequence). The CDR3 nucleotides read TGCAGTGCTACCAACCCAGGGGGCTGGTCCGGGGAGCTGTTTTTT. It specifies CSATNPGGWSGELFF.

The chain employs TRBV28 and TRBJ2-3, with D possibly being TRBD1 (6 bases). Germline assignment: CDR1 MDHEN and CDR2 SYDVKM. The ends were cut back, 6 bases at V and 3 bases at J, with 10 bases in the middle. CDR3 length: 13 residues. The CDR3: CASRQGSTDTQYF. Written as DNA, the CDR3 is TGTGCCAGCAGGCAGGGGTCGACAGATACGCAGTATTTT.

A few counts support this clonotype. The chain employs TRBV11-1 and TRBJ1-2; 7 nucleotides line up with TRBD1. Per germline, CDR1 SGHAT and CDR2 FQDESV (reference sequence). Losses at the gene ends were 5 bases for V and 5 bases for J; bases not matched to a gene: 5. This CDR3 has 13 amino acids. CDR3 bases: TGTGCCAGCAGCCGGACAGGCAAATATGGCTACACCTTC. It translates to CASSRTGKYGYTF.

This clonotype came up a few times. This chain links TRBV18 with TRBJ2-3; D not resolved. The CDR3 has 16 residues. Germline V CDR1 and CDR2: KGHSH, LQKENI. Trimming pared 0 bases from V and 0 bases from J, leaving 10 bases between. CDR3 protein: CASSPPFRLSTDTQYF. The CDR3 bases are TGTGCCAGCTCACCACCGTTTCGGCTGAGCACAGATACGCAGTATTTT. The variable domain in full, with the rest retrieved from reference TRBV18 and TRBJ2-3, is NAGVMQNPRHLVRRRGQEARLRCSPMKGHSHVYWYRQLPEEGLKFMVYLQKENIIDESGMPKERFSAEFPKEGPSILRIQQVVRGDSAAYFCASSPPFRLSTDTQYFGPGTRLTVL.

Ten or more counts support this clonotype. The CDR3 here is CASSPSDEEQYF. CDR3 nucleotide sequence: TGTGCCAGCAGTCCCTCCGACGAAGAGCAGTACTTC. The gene calls are TRBV6-2 or TRBV6-3 and TRBJ2-7; D uncertain. This CDR3 is 12 amino acids long. Per the germline V gene, CDR1 is MNHEY and CDR2 is SVGEGT. Trimming removed 5 bases at V and 7 bases at J, with 12 bases between.

This clonotype was seen more than once but under ten times. The chain combines TRBV18 with TRBJ1-1, with a weak D call TRBD1 (5 bases). The CDR3 has 12 residues. Germline CDR1 and CDR2: KGHSH and LQKENI. Trimming cost V 0 bases and J 10 bases, with 9 bases left between them. CDR3 residues: CASSPPSGRAFF. Here the CDR3 DNA reads TGTGCCAGCTCACCACCGTCAGGGAGAGCTTTCTTT.

The chain employs TRBV28 and TRBJ1-4; D is unresolved. The CDR3 runs 16 residues. CDR1 is MDHEN, CDR2 SYDVKM, per germline. The V end lost 6 bases, the J end lost 7 bases, and 21 bases lay between the germline ends. The CDR3 nucleotides are TGTGCCAGCAGCCGGGGAAGGGTGGGATTGAGTGAAAAACTGTTTTTT. Protein product: CASSRGRVGLSEKLFF.

There are many counts of this clonotype. This chain uses TRBV4-3 with TRBJ1-5, with a weak D call TRBD1 (6 bases). The CDR3 is made up of 15 amino acids. Germline-derived CDR1 and CDR2 are LGHNA and YSLEER. V was trimmed by 4 bases and J by 3 bases, leaving 13 bases between them. CDR3 sequence: CASSPEPGVNQPQHF. The CDR3 DNA sequence: TGCGCCAGCAGCCCCGAGCCAGGGGTCAATCAGCCCCAGCATTTT.

The sample holds many counts of this clonotype. The chain recombines TRBV5-1 with TRBJ2-1; unclear D gene. V dropped 0 bases and J dropped 9 bases, with 16 bases sitting between them. Germline V CDR1 and CDR2: SGHRS, YFSETQ. The CDR3 length is 15 residues. In DNA form, the CDR3 reads TGCGCCAGCAGCTTGGGTCGACGGAACATGGGTGAGCAGTTCTTC. This encodes CASSLGRRNMGEQFF.

A word on this clonotype: One base away lies a much larger clone, so this may be a sequencing read error. V usage is TRBV12-3 or TRBV12-4 and J usage is TRBJ2-2; D possibly corresponds to TRBD2 (6 bases). The length of the CDR3 is 15 residues. V was clipped by 5 bases and J by 4 bases, with 14 bases between them. The CDR3 DNA reads as TGTGCCAGCAGTGTACAGGCGGGATCCACCGGGGAGCTGTTTTTT. Protein: CASSVQAGSTGELFF.

The chain employs TRBV3-1 and TRBJ2-7; 7 bases map to TRBD1. Losses at the gene ends were 4 bases for V and 0 bases for J; bases not matched to a gene: 9. CDR1 and CDR2 from the germline V gene are LGHDT and YNNKEL (reference sequence). The CDR3 covers 16 residues. The CDR3 spells CASSPVSWDSSYEQYF. DNA for the CDR3: TGTGCCAGCAGCCCGGTCAGTTGGGACAGCTCCTACGAGCAGTACTTC.

The table lists this clonotype with a few counts. This chain uses TRBV7-2 with TRBJ2-7; either TRBD1 or TRBD2 may fit D (6 bases each). V was pared by 1 base and J by 7 bases, with 11 bases between. The CDR3 length is 13 residues. Germline CDR1 and CDR2: SGHTA and FQGNSA. The CDR3 loop is CASSLDRAGEQYF. The CDR3 region has the DNA TGTGCCAGCAGCTTAGACAGGGCGGGGGAGCAGTACTTC.